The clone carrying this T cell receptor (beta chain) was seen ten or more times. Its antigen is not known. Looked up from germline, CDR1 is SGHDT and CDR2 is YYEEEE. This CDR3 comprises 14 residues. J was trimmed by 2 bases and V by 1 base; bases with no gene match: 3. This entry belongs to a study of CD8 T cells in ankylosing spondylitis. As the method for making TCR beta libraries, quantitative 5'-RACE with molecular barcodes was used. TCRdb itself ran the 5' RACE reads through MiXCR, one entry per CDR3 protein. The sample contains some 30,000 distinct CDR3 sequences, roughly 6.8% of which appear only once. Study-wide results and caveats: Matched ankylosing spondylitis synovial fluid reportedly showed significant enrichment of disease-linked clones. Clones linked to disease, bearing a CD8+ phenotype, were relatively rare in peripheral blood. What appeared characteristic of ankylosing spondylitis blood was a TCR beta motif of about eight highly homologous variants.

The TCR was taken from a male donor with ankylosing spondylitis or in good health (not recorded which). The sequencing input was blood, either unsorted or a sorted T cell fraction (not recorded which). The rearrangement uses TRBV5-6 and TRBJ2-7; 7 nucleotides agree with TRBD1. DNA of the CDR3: TGTGCCAGCAGCTTGTGGGACAGAGCCTACGAGCAGTACTTC. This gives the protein CASSLWDRAYEQYF.